One and the same sample provided the 4 T cell receptor beta chains below, sequenced in a study of blood T cell repertoires in COVID-19. Only in-frame clones appear in the TCRdb table, and some are missing; sequencing was by immunoSEQ multiplex PCR. Among about 400,000 clones listed, around nine tenths were seen once. Sequenced sample: PBMCs or T cells enriched from blood (not recorded which). All receptors come from a woman aged 30 to 39 with acute COVID-19.

The rearrangement uses TRBV27 and TRBJ1-1; a possible D gene is TRBD1 (6 bases). Germline loops: CDR1 MNHEY, CDR2 SMNVEV (reference sequence). This CDR3 is 14 amino acids long. V dropped 5 bases and J dropped 0 bases, with 10 bases sitting between them. CDR3 residues: CASSAGDLNTEAFF. The CDR3 bases are TGTGCCAGCAGTGCAGGGGATTTGAACACTGAAGCTTTCTTT.

V and J are TRBV7-9 and TRBJ1-2; 10 bases are shared with TRBD1. Germline CDR1 SEHNR, CDR2 FQNEAQ (reference sequence). CDR3 length: 15 residues. V shed 5 bases and J 7 bases; nucleotides not matched to a gene: 10. CDR3 residues: CASSKRQGAVSGYTF. CDR3 coding DNA: TGTGCCAGCAGCAAACGACAGGGGGCAGTGAGTGGCTACACCTTC.

The chain has TRBV5-1 and TRBJ1-2; 9 positions agree with TRBD1. The CDR3 has 17 amino acids. V was pared by 4 bases and J by 8 bases, with 18 bases of the junction left unmatched. The germline CDR1 and CDR2 sequences are SGHRS and YFSETQ. CDR3 coding DNA: TGCGCCAGCAGCCTGGGAACAGGGGGCAGAATAGGGGACGGCTACACCTTC. This translates into CASSLGTGGRIGDGYTF. Full variable domain (missing parts from reference TRBV5-1 and TRBJ1-2): KAGVTQTPRYLIKTRGQQVTLSCSPISGHRSVSWYQQTPGQGLQFLFEYFSETQRNKGNFPGRFSGRQFSNSRSEMNVSTLELGDSALYLCASSLGTGGRIGDGYTFGSGTRLTVV.

The J gene is TRBJ1-5, the V gene TRBV18; D is possibly TRBD1 (6 bases). V was trimmed by 3 bases and J by 4 bases, leaving 19 bases between them. Germline CDR1 reads KGHSH; CDR2 reads LQKENI. The CDR3 has 17 amino acids. The DNA for the CDR3 is TGTGCCAGCTCACCTCCGGGGGGCAGGGTAGGGAATCAGCCCCAGCATTTT. This translates into CASSPPGGRVGNQPQHF.